This T cell receptor (beta chain) comes out of a study of blood T cell repertoires in COVID-19 (dated by TCRdb to between 2020 and 2021). For the wider study: Collaborator samples came from the United States, Italy and Spain and covered acute and convalescent phases of COVID-19. A freely available public database, intended as a resource for researchers studying the immune response to SARS-CoV-2, is where the repertoires were released. Samples were obtained from the ongoing ImmuneRACE study (first 160 participants) and from about 1,300 subjects provided by 6 global collaborators. The material from the prospective study consisted of cDNA or gDNA derived from T cells, B-cell-depleted T cells, or PBMCs. HLA class I and class II types, where available, came from metadata supplied by the sample provider rather than from assay-based typing. Deeply sampled blood TCRbeta repertoires from subjects exposed to, actively infected with, or recovered from COVID-19 were included in the dataset. Sample metadata almost always included a de-identified subject ID, COVID-19 status, age in years and sex. Study-level results and caveats: Clinical and demographic metadata were provided uncurated, with the amount varying by source and participant.

Participants in the prospective study were enrolled through a virtual design, were aged roughly 18 to 90 years, and lived in 20 to 30 United States geographic areas. In the prospective study, participants were assigned to cohorts based on the clinical history participants reported in a screening survey and a study questionnaire. Exposed participants were defined as having been in contact with someone with a PCR-confirmed or clinician-diagnosed COVID-19 case within 2 weeks of study entry. In the prospective study, mobile phlebotomists collected whole blood, serum and a nasopharyngeal or oropharyngeal swab from each participant. Additional blood draws and questionnaires over an approximately two-month period could optionally be provided by prospective study participants. Prospective study blood samples were shipped either frozen or at room temperature before DNA extraction. The immunoSEQ Assay, a bias-controlled multiplex PCR, was used to amplify TCRbeta CDR3 regions from genomic DNA. The paper's data handling went like this. Within the assay, amplification of reference gene primers was used to estimate how many nucleated cells each sample contained. To quantify the absolute abundance of each unique TCRbeta CDR3 rearrangement, sequence reads were collapsed and filtered. For each sample, productive Simpson clonality was calculated as the square root of Simpson's diversity index across productive rearrangements. Held by TCRdb, this immuneACCESS table contains in-frame sequences only and omits some clones. Under half of the omission traces to an unresolved V gene where checked; the cause of the rest is unknown. V, J and clone size reflect that table, while D and trimming were determined from the DNA. The sample profile shows almost 350,000 clones; about 90% of them were found once. Of the sample, 1% falls within the top ten clones.

About this clone: Its antigen has not been determined. The input lacks base qualities; no much larger clone sits a single base away.

Sequencing was performed on PBMCs or T cells enriched from blood (not recorded which). This receptor was obtained from a woman aged 25 to 39 who had been exposed to COVID-19.

The DNA is TGCAGTGCTAGTCGGCAGGGGGCTAACACCGGGGAGCTGTTTTTT. It encodes CSASRQGANTGELFF. Recombination connected TRBV20-1 to TRBJ2-2, and 8 junction bases match TRBD1. Taken from cysteine to phenylalanine, the CDR3 has 15 residues. The retained sequence is limited to the CDR3, 45 bases, with the frame set at the first base. V lost 3 bases and J lost 2 bases, and the count of bases not matched to a germline gene is 5. The germline V gene (reference sequence) sets CDR1 to DFQATT and CDR2 to SNEGSKA.